The following is a TCR beta chain sequence with its context. Its target is unknown. Germline V CDR1 and CDR2: WNHNN, SYGVQD (reference sequence). After removal of 0 bases from V and 10 bases from J, the junction contained 12 bases not matched to a gene. This CDR3 region has 16 residues. The sample comes from a study of cytomegalovirus exposure and HLA in healthy donors. Across the study: Of several hundred genotyped donors, roughly 76% grouped in the Caucasian-associated ancestry cluster. Study outcomes and limitations: The study recorded more than 150 TCR beta chains that were cytomegalovirus-associated.

It was with 60 Vbeta and 13 Jbeta primers that the PCR ran. Produced via immunoSEQ multiplex PCR; TCRdb's table is partial and in-frame only. The sample has nearly 110,000 clones; around 76% are singletons. The TCR was taken from a man under 40 in good health and CMV-seropositive. Sequencing used PBMCs. The chain joins TRBV10-1 to TRBJ2-7, with TRBD2 identical over 10 bases. The CDR3, as DNA: TGCGCCAGCAGTGAGTCGACCAAACTAGCGGGGCACCGTCAGTACTTC. This encodes CASSESTKLAGHRQYF.